This record concerns one T cell receptor (beta chain) sequence. This clone came up many times. Its binding antigen is unknown. It has no much larger one-base neighbor in the sample; base qualities were not kept. The CDR1 and CDR2 encoded by the germline V gene are MRHNA and SNTAGT. From the cysteine through the phenylalanine, the CDR3 covers 13 amino acids. Just the 39-base CDR3 DNA is kept, in frame starting at base 1. The V end loses 3 bases and the J end loses 5 bases, and a stretch of 8 bases separates them. Using the deep immunoSEQ assay, multiplex PCR amplified TCR CDR3 regions from genomic DNA. Genomic DNA extracted from each cell subset was distributed evenly over all wells of several immunoSEQ 96-well plates, and each plate served as one replicate. Each replicate PCR for sorted subsets received 200 ng genomic DNA, equal to about 29,000 T cell genomes. Purified libraries were quantified with a Qubit 3.0 fluorometer, sized on a Bioanalyzer 2100, and re-quantified with the KAPA Library Quantification kit. Every immunoSEQ 96-well plate was sequenced on a dedicated single-read 150-cycle Illumina NextSeq 550 flow cell. The study's own analysis went as follows. Because the immunoSEQ output held only junctional sequences and lacked quality scores, the filtering could not match the filtering applied to full-length reads. To assign V/J genes and CDR3, sequences were annotated against IMGT germline references using PyIR, a Python wrapper for IgBLAST v1.9. Reads were filtered out if the reads had weak V/J assignments (E-value above 1e-6), no CDR3, stop codons, out-of-frame junctions, or ambiguous translated residues. A V3J clonotype was defined by an identical inferred V gene, J gene, and CDR3 amino acid sequence. Percentage overlap between repertoires was calculated by dividing the number of shared unique clonotypes by the size of the smaller repertoire. Three approaches were used to assess repertoire richness: RTK rarefaction, the Chao1 estimator, and Recon v2.1 estimates of unobserved clonotypes. Generation probabilities for all TCRbeta clonotypes obtained by the gDNA method from a few donors were computed using OLGA. Imported from immuneACCESS, the table was reduced by TCRdb to in-frame sequences with V and J called. These copies leave out some clones; in studies compared against another copy, an unresolved V gene accounts for under half, and the cause of the remainder is not known. D and trimming come from the DNA, and the V and J calls and clone size come from that table. The table for this sample lists 110,000 or so clones; 55% to 80% of them were counted only once. Jointly, the top ten make up 20% to 25% of the sample.

These data belong to a study of shared clonotypes between healthy human individuals (dated by TCRdb to the early 2020s). Background for the entire study: The cohort included three men and a couple of women between 18 and 49 years of age. Between about 0.85 and 9.5 billion PBMCs per donor were obtained by leukapheresis. To increase sequencing depth and limit assay-specific biases, TCR repertoire library preparation and sequencing were carried out by different laboratories using diverse techniques. For each donor, three plates each were used for CD4 naive and CD4 memory, two plates were used for CD8 naive, and one plate was used for CD8 memory. Blood TCR repertoires of a handful of healthy adults were deeply sequenced to estimate repertoire size and the extent of clonotype sharing between individuals.

The research as a whole found: Sampling was limited to blood, and TCR repertoires in tissue likely differ from TCR repertoires in blood. Even with the large sequencing depth, rarefaction of the sorted-subset datasets indicated that sequencing was incomplete. Based on pairwise subsampling, the degree of clonotype sharing among donors was expected to be affected by sequencing depth. Sharing across a few donors was observed for about 5% of naive CD4, 3.5% of naive CD8, about 2.5% of memory CD4, and around 0.44% of memory CD8 clonotypes. Compared with non-shared clonotypes, clonotypes shared by all four sorted-subset donors had higher generation probabilities. Naive subsets generally had larger estimated clonotype richness than memory subsets did. The genetic and exposure-history diversity represented was limited by the small number of donors.

Donors were healthy HIV-negative adults with no recently reported acute infections or vaccinations. Every donor was a Caucasian adult living in Nashville, Tennessee, USA. CD8 memory samples combined magnetically selected CD45RO+ cells with CCR7-negative CD45RA+ effector memory (TemRA) cells. After blood collection by leukapheresis, PBMCs were isolated using Ficoll-Histopaque density gradient centrifugation and then cryopreserved in the vapor phase of liquid nitrogen. Analytical flow cytometry was used to check the purity and quantity of every magnetically sorted T cell population. Genomic DNA was isolated from every sorted fraction and measured by UV absorbance on a Nanodrop 2000c.

Sequencing was performed on memory CD8+ T cells sorted from blood. In light of the paper, this sample's cell subset or site label describes: CD45RO+ cells pooled with CCR7-negative TemRA cells. This receptor was obtained from a woman younger than 45 in good health. Here the chain combines TRBV6-4 and TRBJ2-1; the D gene lacks a confident call. This receptor carries the CDR3 CASSEETHNEQFF. The base sequence is TGTGCCAGCAGTGAGGAGACACACAATGAGCAGTTCTTC.